One sample yielded the 3 T cell receptor beta chains listed below, sequenced in a study of cytomegalovirus exposure and HLA in healthy donors. It was with 60 Vbeta and 13 Jbeta primers that the PCR ran. Measured with immunoSEQ multiplex PCR; TCRdb has only the in-frame clones, and not every one. In total, the table holds around 130,000 clones. Sequencing was done on a sample of PBMCs. The receptors shown here come from a woman in her sixties or seventies in good health and CMV-seronegative.

This rearrangement joins TRBV6-5 to TRBJ1-3; TRBD1 aligns across 8 bases. Germline-derived CDR1 and CDR2 are MNHEY and SVGAGI. The CDR3 consists of 13 residues. The V segment lost 7 bases and the J segment 4 bases; nucleotides outside the gene matches: 3. Here the CDR3 reads CASTRGQGNTIYF. The CDR3 bases are TGTGCCAGCACCAGGGGGCAGGGAAACACCATATATTTT.

The chain carries TRBV28 and TRBJ2-7; TRBD2 matches at 12 bases. The CDR3 contains 15 residues. V dropped 6 bases and J dropped 3; count of bases not matched to a gene: 6. The germline CDR1 and CDR2 sequences are MDHEN and SYDVKM. Written as DNA, the CDR3 is TGTGCCAGCAGGCGACTAGCGGGGGATTTCTACGAGCAGTACTTC. Translation: CASRRLAGDFYEQYF.

This chain connects TRBV5-1 to TRBJ1-1; D not certain. Germline assignment: CDR1 SGHRS and CDR2 YFSETQ. V was pared by 2 bases and J by 2 bases, with 13 bases between. This CDR3 contains 15 residues. The CDR3 loop is CASSLISGQNTEAFF. As DNA, the CDR3 is TGCGCCAGCAGCTTAATCAGCGGGCAAAACACTGAAGCTTTCTTT.